What follows are 28 T cell receptor beta chains derived from one specimen sequenced in a study of T cell repertoires in cytomegalovirus infection. TCRdb re-called the reads through MiXCR, storing one row per CDR3 protein. The sample records about 360,000 distinct CDR3 sequences, nearly 35% being singletons. These TCRs are of unknown antigen specificity. The sample here was cultured PBMCs, taken from culture after CMV antigen stimulation. The receptors were gathered from a human donor in good health (CMV status not recorded). Some clones in this sample may be carry-over from other donors' samples.

This chain uses TRBV7-8 with TRBJ2-3; D is undetermined. The CDR3 runs 15 residues. Trimming took 1 base from V and 3 from J, leaving 11 bases between them. Germline lookup yields CDR1 SGHVS and CDR2 FQNEAQ. The CDR3 spells CASSLGVGLTDTQYF. The CDR3 region has the DNA TGTGCCAGCAGCTTAGGGGTGGGGTTGACAGATACGCAGTATTTT.

This clonotype came up once. The rearrangement joins TRBV18 to TRBJ2-7, with D unclear. V was trimmed by 1 base and J by 0 bases, leaving 7 bases between them. CDR3 size: 14 residues. The germline CDR1 and CDR2 sequences are KGHSH and LQKENI. CDR3 sequence reads: CASSPLGSSYEQYV. The CDR3 DNA reads TGTGCCAGCTCACCACTCGGAAGCTCCTACGAGCAGTACGTC.

This clonotype was seen a few times. This sequence joins TRBV5-1 and TRBJ2-7; D call uncertain. Germline V gives CDR1 SGHRS, CDR2 YFSETQ. This CDR3 has 12 amino acids. V dropped 0 bases and J dropped 2 bases, with 3 bases sitting between them. Written as DNA, the CDR3 is TGCGCCAGCAGCTTGGTGGCCTACGAGCAGTACTTC. Translated: CASSLVAYEQYF.

The chain is built from TRBV27 and TRBJ2-1, with 7 bases aligning to TRBD2. Germline V gene lookup returns CDR1 MNHEY and CDR2 SMNVEV (reference sequence). CDR3 size: 16 residues. Losses at the gene ends were 2 bases for V and 0 bases for J; bases not matched to a gene: 4. The CDR3 loop is CASSLKRDPSYNEQFF. Written as DNA, the CDR3 is TGTGCCAGCAGTTTAAAGCGGGACCCCTCCTACAATGAGCAGTTCTTC.

This clonotype was seen repeatedly, ten times or more. The chain combines TRBV3-1 with TRBJ2-1; 7 bases are a match to TRBD2. The germline V gene has CDR1 LGHDT and CDR2 YNNKEL (reference sequence). The CDR3 runs 13 residues. V lost 4 bases to trimming and J lost 9 bases; unmatched junction nucleotides: 6. In DNA, the CDR3 is TGTGCCAGCAGCCGGGCGGGAGAACTTGAGCAGTTCTTC. Residues: CASSRAGELEQFF.

Only one count was recorded for this clonotype. The chain joins TRBV28 to TRBJ2-1; 10 positions match TRBD1. The germline V gene has CDR1 MDHEN and CDR2 SYDVKM. The V and J ends lost 7 bases and 8 bases, in that order; junction bases with no gene match: 5. The CDR3 extends over 13 amino acids. In DNA form, the CDR3 reads TGTGCCAGCAACCGACAGGGGGCATATGAGCAGTTCTTC. It specifies CASNRQGAYEQFF.

This clonotype was counted a few times. The rearrangement links TRBV7-2 to TRBJ1-4, with unresolved D. This CDR3 region has 16 residues. The germline gives CDR1 SGHTA, CDR2 FQGNSA. The V end was cut by 2 bases, the J end by 4 bases, with 14 bases between. CDR3 in amino acids: CASSLKFDTNNEKLFF. As DNA, the CDR3 is TGTGCCAGCAGCTTAAAGTTTGACACCAATAATGAAAAACTGTTTTTT.

A few counts support this clonotype. The rearrangement uses TRBV7-2 and TRBJ2-5; TRBD1 agrees at 9 bases. The CDR3 has 16 residues. V lost 4 bases and J lost 3; bases outside the gene matches: 9. Looked up from germline, CDR1 is SGHTA and CDR2 is FQGNSA. This chain's CDR3 is CASSSAERTGEETQYF. Here the CDR3 DNA reads TGTGCCAGCAGCTCAGCGGAACGGACAGGGGAAGAGACCCAGTACTTC.

This chain links TRBV25-1 with TRBJ2-6; 10 positions match TRBD1. J gave up 0 bases and V 6 bases, and 5 bases lay outside the gene matches. Germline-derived CDR1 and CDR2 are MGHDK and SYGVNS. The CDR3 totals 17 residues. The DNA for the CDR3 is TGTGCCAGCAGCAGACAGGGGGCGATCTCTGGGGCCAACGTCCTGACTTTC. Translating it yields CASSRQGAISGANVLTF.

Turning to this clonotype: The CDR3 carries no conserved terminal phenylalanine or tryptophan, so it likely arises from a read error. The chain has TRBV27 and TRBJ1-5; the match to TRBD1 covers 8 bases. Germline V gene lookup returns CDR1 MNHEY and CDR2 SMNVEV (reference sequence). This CDR3 region has 15 residues. V trimming: 8 bases; J trimming: 0 bases; junction bases outside the gene matches: 6. The CDR3 region has the DNA TGTGCCAGCGGACAGGGCCCTTATAGCAATCAGCCCCAGCATTTG. It is translated as CASGQGPYSNQPQHL.

In its sample, this clonotype was seen a few times. The chain couples TRBV20-1 to TRBJ2-3; 8 bases line up with TRBD2. This CDR3 contains 13 residues. V trimming: 5 bases; J trimming: 8 bases; junction bases outside the gene matches: 9. Per the germline V gene, CDR1 is DFQATT and CDR2 is SNEGSKA (reference sequence). The CDR3 protein is CSAGSGTRGTQYF. CDR3 sequence (DNA): TGCAGTGCTGGTAGCGGGACCCGTGGTACGCAGTATTTT.

The chain combines TRBV7-4 with TRBJ2-6; D not certain. The V end lost 0 bases, the J end lost 0 bases, and 6 bases lay between the germline ends. CDR3 length equals 16 residues. The germline CDR1 and CDR2 sequences are SGHVT and SQSDAQ. This CDR3 reads CASSLASSSGANVLTF. CDR3 nucleotides: TGTGCCAGCAGCTTAGCCAGCAGCTCTGGGGCCAACGTCCTGACTTTC. Complete variable domain (other parts from reference TRBV7-4 and TRBJ2-6): GAGVSQSPRYKVAKRGRDVALRCDSISGHVTLYWYRQTLGQGSEVLTYSQSDAQRDKSGRPSGRFSAERPERSVSTLKIQRTEQGDSAVYLCASSLASSSGANVLTFGAGSRLTVL.

In its sample, this clonotype was seen a few times. V usage is TRBV7-2 and J usage is TRBJ2-7; 8 positions agree with TRBD1. The CDR3 is 13 residues long. Germline V lookup: CDR1 SGHTA, CDR2 FQGNSA. J lost 3 bases, V lost 9 bases, and 7 bases had no gene match. CDR3: CASSGQGFYEQYF. The CDR3 DNA follows: TGTGCCAGTTCTGGACAGGGCTTCTACGAGCAGTACTTC.

This clonotype turned up a few times. The chain is built from TRBV7-2 and TRBJ2-2, with D perhaps matching TRBD1 (6 bases). Trimming took 4 bases from V and 6 from J, leaving 12 bases between them. Per the germline V gene, CDR1 is SGHTA and CDR2 is FQGNSA. The CDR3 consists of 14 residues. CDR3 loop: CASSSQGFAGELFF. CDR3 coding DNA: TGTGCCAGCAGCTCACAGGGTTTCGCCGGGGAGCTGTTTTTT.

In its sample, this clonotype was seen many times. CDR3: CASSLAGTGAYNEQFF. The CDR3 region has the DNA TGTGCCAGCAGCTTGGCCGGGACAGGGGCCTACAATGAGCAGTTCTTC. The V gene is TRBV7-3, the J gene TRBJ2-1, with 10 bases that match TRBD1. Trimming at V came to 3 bases and at J to 2 bases, leaving 4 bases not matched to a gene. The CDR3 covers 16 residues. Germline loops: CDR1 SGHTA, CDR2 FQGTGA. Full variable domain (remainder filled in from reference TRBV7-3 and TRBJ2-1): GAGVSQTPSNKVTEKGKYVELRCDPISGHTALYWYRQSLGQGPEFLIYFQGTGAADDSGLPNDRFFAVRPEGSVSTLKIQRTERGDSAVYLCASSLAGTGAYNEQFFGPGTRLTVL.

The chain carries TRBV20-1 and TRBJ1-5; D remains unclear. CDR1 DFQATT and CDR2 SNEGSKA come from the germline V gene (reference sequence). Trimming cost V 1 base and J 0 bases, with 13 bases left between them. This CDR3 has 16 residues. The DNA for the CDR3 is TGCAGTGCTAGAGGACTAGGGCAGAATAGCAATCAGCCCCAGCATTTT. Protein: CSARGLGQNSNQPQHF.

The chain carries TRBV28 and TRBJ1-5, with unresolved D. CDR1 is MDHEN and CDR2 is SYDVKM in the germline V gene. This CDR3 spans 15 amino acids. V was clipped by 5 bases and J by 2 bases, with 13 bases between them. The CDR3 nucleotides are TGTGCCAGCAGTGCGCAGATTACTGGCAATCAGCCCCAGCATTTT. Amino acids: CASSAQITGNQPQHF.

V is TRBV7-2 and J is TRBJ2-2; no firm D call. This CDR3 is 14 amino acids long. Germline values: CDR1 SGHTA, CDR2 FQGNSA. Trimming pared 6 bases from V and 6 bases from J, leaving 14 bases between. This CDR3 reads CASSLCLNAGELFF. CDR3 in DNA: TGTGCCAGCAGTCTATGCCTAAACGCCGGGGAGCTGTTTTTT. Based on the CDR3 plus reference TRBV7-2 and TRBJ2-2, the full variable domain is GAGVSQSPSNKVTEKGKDVELRCDPISGHTALYWYRQSLGQGLEFLIYFQGNSAPDKSGLPSDRFSAERTGGSVSTLTIQRTQQEDSAVYLCASSLCLNAGELFFGEGSRLTVL.

This sequence joins TRBV5-4 and TRBJ2-1; TRBD2 matches at 11 bases. CDR1 and CDR2 from the germline V gene are SGHNT and YYREEE (reference sequence). V shed 3 bases and J 10 bases; nucleotides not matched to a gene: 9. The CDR3 contains 15 residues. In DNA form, the CDR3 reads TGTGCCAGCAGCTCGGGGGGACTAGCGGTCGTGGAGCAGTTCTTC. Protein sequence: CASSSGGLAVVEQFF.

This clonotype was seen many times. The chain carries TRBV7-8 and TRBJ1-5; D remains unclear. The length of the CDR3 is 16 residues. CDR1 is SGHVS and CDR2 is FQNEAQ in the germline V gene. Trimming left V 1 base short and J 0 bases short, with 10 bases between. The CDR3 DNA reads TGTGCCAGCAGCTTAGAAGGGCAAACTAGCAATCAGCCCCAGCATTTT. Its protein product is CASSLEGQTSNQPQHF.

The V call is TRBV5-1, the J call TRBJ2-5, with 9 bases aligning to TRBD1. CDR3 size: 15 residues. The J segment lost 4 bases and the V segment lost 4 bases, leaving 8 bases of the junction unmatched. Germline values: CDR1 SGHRS, CDR2 YFSETQ. For the CDR3, the DNA is TGCGCCAGCAGCGGGGGACAGGGCTTTCGAGAGACCCAGTACTTC. Protein product: CASSGGQGFRETQYF.

The rearrangement uses TRBV19 and TRBJ2-1, with D perhaps TRBD1 or TRBD2 (5 bases each). The CDR3 has 11 residues. The germline V gene has CDR1 LNHDA and CDR2 SQIVND (reference sequence). Trimming stripped 3 bases from V and 9 bases from J, with 6 bases between. The CDR3 sequence: CASSIGGEQFF. The CDR3 bases are TGTGCCAGTAGTATTGGGGGTGAGCAGTTCTTC.

This chain links TRBV6-2 or TRBV6-3 with TRBJ2-7; D may match TRBD1 or TRBD2 (5 bases each). Germline V CDR1 and CDR2: MNHEY, SVGEGT. This CDR3 is 15 amino acids long. V shed 5 bases and J shed 4 bases, with 18 bases lying between them. CDR3 nucleotide sequence: TGTGCCAGCAGTCCGTCCGGGACCACAATTTACGAGCAGTACTTC. This translates into CASSPSGTTIYEQYF.

V and J are TRBV28 and TRBJ1-5; no firm D call. The CDR3 consists of 10 residues. The germline gives CDR1 MDHEN, CDR2 SYDVKM. Trimming took 4 bases from V and 9 from J, leaving 4 bases between them. DNA of the CDR3: TGTGCCAGCAGTTCCCGGCCCCAGCATTTT. Amino acid sequence: CASSSRPQHF.

The chain is built from TRBV10-3 and TRBJ1-5; D call uncertain. Germline assignment: CDR1 ENHRY and CDR2 SYGVKD. The CDR3 loop spans 15 amino acids. The germline V and J ends were trimmed by 5 bases and 1 base, with 12 bases remaining between them. The CDR3 here is CAISKGFASNQPQHF. CDR3 DNA: TGTGCCATCAGTAAAGGGTTTGCAAGCAATCAGCCCCAGCATTTT.

This chain uses TRBV11-3 with TRBJ1-1; 10 bases line up with TRBD1. The trim removed 1 base at V and 3 bases at J, leaving 5 bases unmatched. Germline V lookup: CDR1 SGHNT, CDR2 YENEEA. CDR3 length equals 16 residues. The CDR3 coding sequence is TGTGCCAGCAGCTTAGGCGATGGGACAGGGGACACTGAAGCTTTCTTT. Protein product: CASSLGDGTGDTEAFF.

The gene calls are TRBV20-1 and TRBJ2-2, with D possibly being TRBD2 (5 bases). Germline V gene sequence: CDR1 DFQATT, CDR2 SNEGSKA (reference sequence). V gave up 3 bases and J gave up 6 bases, with 5 bases separating them. CDR3 length equals 11 residues. The CDR3 here is CSARGAGELFF. In nucleotides, the CDR3 is TGCAGTGCTAGGGGAGCCGGGGAGCTGTTTTTT.

In this sample, this clonotype turned up a few times. This sequence joins TRBV20-1 and TRBJ2-1; D call uncertain. CDR1 is DFQATT and CDR2 is SNEGSKA in the germline V gene (reference sequence). V was pared by 4 bases and J by 0 bases, with 10 bases between. This CDR3 region has 14 residues. The CDR3 loop is CSAMDPSSYNEQFF. In nucleotides, the CDR3 is TGCAGTGCTATGGACCCAAGCTCCTACAATGAGCAGTTCTTC.